The rows below give T cell receptor beta chains drawn from one sample of a study of blood T cell repertoires in COVID-19. Clones were read by immunoSEQ multiplex PCR, and TCRdb kept only the in-frame ones, dropping some. The top ten hold around 2.7% of the sample, which has 200,000 to 250,000 clones, about nine tenths seen once. Input material: PBMCs or T cells enriched from blood (not recorded which). These receptors all come from a woman aged 30 to 39 who had recovered from COVID-19. CDR3s include the opening cysteine and the closing phenylalanine or tryptophan. Fields, in order: D gene, V gene, J gene, clone size, CDR3 DNA, CDR3 protein. D genes are given only for firm matches. Only part of the rows carry a size: once, few, many, or a class if the clone is expanded.

>NA|TRBV7-8|TRBJ1-1|NA
TGTGCCAGCAGCTTAGAGGTTCGGGACACTGAAGCTTTCTTT
CASSLEVRDTEAFF
>TRBD1|TRBV11-2|TRBJ1-4|NA
TGTGCCAGCAGCTCAAGAGGGACAGCGAATAATGAAAAACTGTTTTTT
CASSSRGTANNEKLFF
>NA|TRBV5-8|TRBJ2-1|NA
TGTGCCAGCAGCTCCAGAAGAAGAAACAATGAGCAGTTCTTC
CASSSRRRNNEQFF
>TRBD1|TRBV7-6|TRBJ1-3|NA
TGTGCCAGCAGCTTAGAGGGTCGGGACAGGGAGGGTATCTCTGGAAACACCATATATTTT
CASSLEGRDREGISGNTIYF
>NA|TRBV5-1|TRBJ2-4|once
TGCGCCAGCAGCTTGGGGGTTTGGGACACCAAAAACATTCAGTACTTC
CASSLGVWDTKNIQYF
>NA|TRBV20-1|TRBJ2-7|NA
TGCAGTGCTAGTGGGGCCTTAGATCAGCCCTACGAGCAGTACTTC
CSASGALDQPYEQYF
>NA|TRBV12-3/TRBV12-4|TRBJ1-1|once
TGTGCCAGCAGAAAGGGGGTGGGCACTGAAGCTTTCTTT
CASRKGVGTEAFF
>NA|TRBV18|TRBJ1-2|NA
TGTGCCAGCTCAACCGGGGGAGGCCGGCAGATGAGCTACACCTTC
CASSTGGGRQMSYTF
>NA|TRBV18|TRBJ1-3|NA
TGTGCCAGCTCACCGACCGGGTCAAGAAACACCATATATTTT
CASSPTGSRNTIYF
>NA|TRBV11-1|TRBJ1-2|NA
TGTGCCAGCAGGAATGCGGGGGACCGCTATGGCTACACCTTC
CASRNAGDRYGYTF
>TRBD1|TRBV9|TRBJ1-2|NA
TGTGCCAGCAGCGTAACTTCGGGACAGGGAGTTGGCTTGAGCTATGGCTACACCTTC
CASSVTSGQGVGLSYGYTF
>NA|TRBV4-3|TRBJ1-3|NA
TGCGCCAGCAGCCAAGATACCTTGGCGGCTGGAAACACCATATATTTT
CASSQDTLAAGNTIYF
>NA|TRBV9|TRBJ2-3|NA
TGTGCCAGCAGCGTAGGTCGCGGAAGCACAGATACGCAGTATTTT
CASSVGRGSTDTQYF
>NA|TRBV7-2|TRBJ1-2|NA
TGTGCCAGCAGCTTTGGTCAGGGGCGATATGGCTACACCTTC
CASSFGQGRYGYTF
>NA|TRBV5-5|TRBJ1-6|NA
TGTGCCAGCAGCTTGTTGTCCAGCTCCTATAATTCACCCCTCCACTTT
CASSLLSSSYNSPLHF
>NA|TRBV6-5|TRBJ1-2|once
TGTGCCAGCAGGAGGTACTATGGCTACACCTTC
CASRRYYGYTF
>NA|TRBV7-8|TRBJ2-3|NA
TGTGCCAGCAGCCCCAGGGGGGCACTCACAGATACGCAGTATTTT
CASSPRGALTDTQYF
>NA|TRBV19|TRBJ2-4|NA
TGTGCCAGTAGTACATATACGCGGCGGAGTACCAAAAACATTCAGTACTTC
CASSTYTRRSTKNIQYF
>NA|TRBV27|TRBJ1-1|NA
TGTGCCAGCAGTTTATCGTGGGGCGCGAACACTGAAGCTTTCTTT
CASSLSWGANTEAFF
>TRBD1|TRBV15|TRBJ1-1|NA
TGTGCCACCAGTAGAGACAGGGGCCGTGAAGCTTTCTTT
CATSRDRGREAFF
>NA|TRBV5-1|TRBJ1-1|NA
TGCGCCAGCAGCTTGAGCAGGCCCGACACTGAAGCTTTCTTT
CASSLSRPDTEAFF
>TRBD1|TRBV15|TRBJ2-7|few
TGTGCCACCAGCAGGGGGGACAGATCCTACGAGCAGTACTTC
CATSRGDRSYEQYF
>NA|TRBV5-4|TRBJ2-7|NA
TGTGCCAGCAGCTTGGGCAGGGTAAAGGACGAGCAGTACTTC
CASSLGRVKDEQYF
>TRBD1|TRBV19|TRBJ1-1|NA
TGTGCCAGTAGTATGGTGACAGGGGGGGCGAACACTGAAGCTTTCTTT
CASSMVTGGANTEAFF
>NA|TRBV6-1|TRBJ2-7|few
TGTGCCAGCAGTGAAGCTCTTGGGGGGAGGTCCTACGAGCAGTACTTC
CASSEALGGRSYEQYF
>NA|TRBV11-2|TRBJ1-1|NA
TGTGCCAGCAGCTTAGAGAGGGTTTCGACTGAAGCTTTCTTT
CASSLERVSTEAFF
>NA|TRBV4-3|TRBJ1-1|NA
TGCGCCAGCAGCCAAGAGGTACCGGGGAACACTGAAGCTTTCTTT
CASSQEVPGNTEAFF
>TRBD1|TRBV12-5|TRBJ2-3|NA
TGTGCTAGTGGTTTCTCTGGACAGGGAGAGGGCACAGATACGCAGTATTTT
CASGFSGQGEGTDTQYF
>NA|TRBV4-1|TRBJ1-5|NA
TGCGCCAGCAGCCAATTCCCGAGACAGCTAAATCAGCCCCAGCATTTT
CASSQFPRQLNQPQHF
>NA|TRBV12-3/TRBV12-4|TRBJ2-7|NA
TGTGCCAGCAGTTTAAGGGGGTACGAGCAGTACTTC
CASSLRGYEQYF
>NA|TRBV6-2/TRBV6-3|TRBJ2-2|NA
TGTGCCAGCAGCCGGGGGCTATTTTACACCGGGGAGCTGTTTTTT
CASSRGLFYTGELFF
>TRBD1|TRBV5-1|TRBJ2-1|NA
TGCGCCAGCAGGGGAAACAGGGGGATAGGGCATGAGCAGTTCTTC
CASRGNRGIGHEQFF
>NA|TRBV4-2|TRBJ2-5|once
TGTGCCAGCAGCGTAACCGCCCGGGGGGCGGAGACCCAGTACTTC
CASSVTARGAETQYF
>NA|TRBV19|TRBJ1-2|NA
TGTGCCAGTAGTATAGCCCTCAGGGGTCCGGATGGCTACACCTTC
CASSIALRGPDGYTF
>TRBD2|TRBV5-5|TRBJ2-3|NA
TGTGCCAGCAGGCTCGGCGGGGGGCAGGCAGATACGCAGTATTTT
CASRLGGGQADTQYF
>TRBD2|TRBV5-1|TRBJ2-7|once
TGCGCCAGCAGCCCAGGACTAGCGGGGACCTACGAGCAGTACTTC
CASSPGLAGTYEQYF
>NA|TRBV28|TRBJ2-7|NA
TGTGCCAGCAGATTCGCCAGCTCCTACGAGCAGTACTTC
CASRFASSYEQYF
>NA|TRBV27|TRBJ1-2|NA
TGTGCCAGCAGCCGGACTGCTCCTCCCAACTATGGCTACACCTTC
CASSRTAPPNYGYTF
>NA|TRBV6-2/TRBV6-3|TRBJ1-5|NA
TGTGCCAGCAGTTACTCGATGGGGGCACGACAGCCCCAGCATTTT
CASSYSMGARQPQHF
>TRBD1|TRBV29-1|TRBJ1-1|NA
TGCAGCGTTGAAGGTCGAGGACAGGGTGTGGGCACTGAAGCTTTCTTT
CSVEGRGQGVGTEAFF
>NA|TRBV27|TRBJ2-7|NA
TGTGCCAGCAGGATTGACTACGGCGTCTACGAGCAGTACTTC
CASRIDYGVYEQYF
>NA|TRBV6-5|TRBJ2-1|NA
TGTGCCAGCAGTTACGGGGGCCTTGGGACCCACAATGAGCAGTTCTTC
CASSYGGLGTHNEQFF
>TRBD2|TRBV7-3|TRBJ2-5|NA
TGTGCCAGCAGCTTAACTGGGACTAGCGGGGAGACCCAGTACTTC
CASSLTGTSGETQYF
>TRBD2|TRBV4-1|TRBJ2-7|NA
TGCGCCAGCAGCCAATCCCCGGGACTACGCTACGAGCAGTACTTC
CASSQSPGLRYEQYF
>NA|TRBV19|TRBJ1-2|NA
TGTGCCAGTAGCCAATTACGGGGGGGAGGCTACACCTTC
CASSQLRGGGYTF
>TRBD1|TRBV7-6|TRBJ1-5|NA
TGTGCCAGCAGCTTAGTTCAGGGACAGGGGGGCCTAGGGAATCAGCCCCAGCATTTT
CASSLVQGQGGLGNQPQHF
>NA|TRBV12-3/TRBV12-4|TRBJ1-2|NA
TGTGCCAGCAGTTTCCGCAGATATGGCTACACCTTC
CASSFRRYGYTF